This T cell receptor beta chain was captured in a study of neurological immune-mediated disorders. This clonotype turned up a few times. TCRdb re-called the 5' RACE reads through MiXCR, storing one row per CDR3 protein. The sample has about 45,000 distinct CDR3 sequences, approximately 15% seen once. Regarding time point: longitudinal time-point 3. CDR1 is MNHNY, CDR2 SVGAGI, per germline (reference sequence). V dropped 5 bases and J dropped 6; count of bases not matched to a gene: 11. This CDR3 region has 15 residues. The clonotype comes from a man aged 30 to 39 in good health. V gene TRBV6-6 combines with J gene TRBJ2-3, with TRBD2 identical over 7 bases. Material for sequencing was PBMCs. CDR3 loop: CASSRLARGGDTQYF. CDR3 DNA: TGTGCCAGCAGTCGACTAGCCCGAGGAGGGGATACGCAGTATTTT.